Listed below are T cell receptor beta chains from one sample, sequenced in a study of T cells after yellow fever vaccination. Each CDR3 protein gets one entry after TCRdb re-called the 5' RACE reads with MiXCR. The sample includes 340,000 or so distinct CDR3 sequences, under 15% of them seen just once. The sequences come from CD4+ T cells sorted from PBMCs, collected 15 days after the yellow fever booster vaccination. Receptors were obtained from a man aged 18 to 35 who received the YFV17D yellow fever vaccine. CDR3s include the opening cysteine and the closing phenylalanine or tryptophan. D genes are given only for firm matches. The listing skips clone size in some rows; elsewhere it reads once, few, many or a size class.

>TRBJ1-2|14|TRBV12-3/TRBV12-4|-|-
CASSSEAGLYGYTF
TGTGCCAGCAGCTCCGAGGCCGGGCTCTATGGCTACACCTTC
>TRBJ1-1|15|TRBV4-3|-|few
CASSQEATGNTEAFF
TGCGCCAGCAGCCAGGAGGCAACAGGGAACACTGAAGCTTTCTTT
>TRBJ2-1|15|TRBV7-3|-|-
CASSLRRAQGNEQFF
TGTGCCAGCAGCTTACGCCGGGCTCAAGGCAATGAGCAGTTCTTC
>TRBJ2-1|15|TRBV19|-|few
CASTKTGGSHNEQFF
TGTGCCAGTACCAAAACCGGCGGCAGCCACAATGAGCAGTTCTTC
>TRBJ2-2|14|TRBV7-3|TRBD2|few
CASSSSGATGELFF
TGTGCCAGCAGCTCAAGCGGGGCCACCGGGGAGCTGTTTTTT
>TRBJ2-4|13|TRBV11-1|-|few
CASSPPGSDIQYF
TGTGCCAGCAGCCCCCCCGGGTCCGACATTCAGTACTTC
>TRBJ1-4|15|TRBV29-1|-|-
CSAREDRSVNEKLFF
TGCAGCGCCAGGGAGGACCGGTCCGTTAATGAAAAACTGTTTTTT
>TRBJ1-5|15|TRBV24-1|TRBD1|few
CATSDLGQGARPQHF
TGTGCCACCAGTGATTTAGGGCAGGGGGCGAGGCCCCAGCATTTT
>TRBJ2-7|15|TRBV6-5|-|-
CASSYSPGSSYEQYF
TGTGCCAGCAGTTACTCGCCAGGAAGCTCCTACGAGCAGTACTTC
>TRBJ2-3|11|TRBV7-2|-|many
CASSPSYTQYF
TGTGCCAGCAGCCCCTCATATACGCAGTATTTT
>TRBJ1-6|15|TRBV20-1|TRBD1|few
CSAIWATGVNSPLHF
TGCAGTGCTATTTGGGCGACAGGGGTTAATTCACCCCTCCACTTT
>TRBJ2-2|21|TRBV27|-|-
CASTNGGRYTGERTLTTELFF
TGTGCCAGCACTAACGGCGGCAGATACACCGGGGAGCGGACCTTGACCACGGAGCTGTTTTTT
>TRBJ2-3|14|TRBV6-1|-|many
CASSEGWGTDTQYF
TGTGCCAGCAGTGAAGGTTGGGGGACAGATACGCAGTATTTT
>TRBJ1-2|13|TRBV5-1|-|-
CASSPDSVGGYTF
TGCGCCAGCAGCCCAGACAGTGTTGGTGGCTACACCTTC
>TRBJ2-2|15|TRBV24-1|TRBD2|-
CATGRTSENTGELFF
TGTGCCACCGGGAGGACTAGCGAGAACACCGGGGAGCTGTTTTTT
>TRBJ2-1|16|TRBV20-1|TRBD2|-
CSARSAGGLSLNEQFF
TGCAGTGCTAGATCAGCGGGGGGGCTTTCTTTGAATGAGCAGTTCTTC
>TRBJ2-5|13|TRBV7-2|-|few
CASRRGREETQYF
TGTGCCAGCAGAAGGGGGAGGGAAGAGACCCAGTACTTC